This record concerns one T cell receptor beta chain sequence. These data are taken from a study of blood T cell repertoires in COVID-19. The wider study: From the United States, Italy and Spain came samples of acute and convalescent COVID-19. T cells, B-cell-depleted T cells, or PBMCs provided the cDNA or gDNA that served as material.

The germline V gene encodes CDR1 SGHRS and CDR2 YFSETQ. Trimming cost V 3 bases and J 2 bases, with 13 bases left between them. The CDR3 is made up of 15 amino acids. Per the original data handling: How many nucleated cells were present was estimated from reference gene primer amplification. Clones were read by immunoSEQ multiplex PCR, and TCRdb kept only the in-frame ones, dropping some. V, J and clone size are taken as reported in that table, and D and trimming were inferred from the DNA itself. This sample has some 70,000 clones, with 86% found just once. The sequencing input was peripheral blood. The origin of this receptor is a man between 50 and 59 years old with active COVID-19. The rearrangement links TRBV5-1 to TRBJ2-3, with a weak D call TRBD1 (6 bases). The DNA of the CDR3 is TGCGCCAGCAGCTGGCGACAGGAAGACACAGATACGCAGTATTTT. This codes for CASSWRQEDTDTQYF.